These T cell receptor beta chains were read from a single sample in a study of graft-versus-host responses after intestinal transplantation. These TCRs' antigens remain unknown. Produced via immunoSEQ multiplex PCR; TCRdb's table is partial and in-frame only. Among 85,000 to 100,000 clones listed, under 90% were seen once. This sample comprised unstimulated CD4+ T cells sorted from spleen or lymph node cells, obtained before intestinal transplant. These receptors were obtained from a human donor who received an intestinal transplant. The CDR3 runs from the conserved cysteine through the conserved F or W. Each record gives: V gene, J gene, clone size, CDR3 protein. For some rows the clone size is stated as once, few or many, or as a class when expanded; others skip it.

>TRBV28|TRBJ1-2|-
CASNGGLDYGYTF
>TRBV7-2|TRBJ2-5|-
CASSLGPQETQYF
>TRBV5-1|TRBJ2-5|-
CASSSQGAGETQYF
>TRBV6-1|TRBJ1-5|-
CASSENYYNQPQHF
>TRBV9|TRBJ1-5|-
CASSGTGVNQPQHF
>TRBV6-6|TRBJ2-5|-
CASSGPTGTQYF
>TRBV4-1|TRBJ1-5|-
CASSQDRTGANSNQPQHF
>TRBV2|TRBJ1-6|few
CASRYRTGVGSPLHF
>TRBV10-2|TRBJ1-2|-
CATIDQGPNYGYTF
>TRBV11-2|TRBJ2-3|-
CASSLGSSTDTQYF
>TRBV19|TRBJ2-1|-
CASRQVSGNEQFF
>TRBV7-9|TRBJ2-3|few
CASSPITDTQYF
>TRBV7-3|TRBJ2-7|-
CASSLVPSYEQYF
>TRBV6-6|TRBJ2-5|-
CASSYGGGGETQYF
>TRBV2|TRBJ1-1|-
CASSRRVSITEAFF
>TRBV5-1|TRBJ2-1|-
CATSRGGVADEQFF
>TRBV6-1|TRBJ2-3|-
CASSDRRGATDTQYF
>TRBV10-3|TRBJ2-7|-
CAANGADSYEQYF
>TRBV9|TRBJ2-2|-
CASSVSGPNTGELFF
>TRBV18|TRBJ2-5|-
CASSPPGSGGRETQYF
>TRBV6-1|TRBJ1-1|once
CASSEPGETNTEAFF
>TRBV19|TRBJ2-7|-
CASRGQAFGGYEQYF
>TRBV4-1|TRBJ1-2|-
CASSIPSGVRLYGYTF
>TRBV5-1|TRBJ2-7|once
CASSLAGGASYEQYF
>TRBV11-3|TRBJ2-2|-
CASSLGPRVSGPNTGELFF
>TRBV7-9|TRBJ2-6|-
CASRRPGGGGANVLTF
>TRBV10-3|TRBJ2-5|once
CAISDIPGLWETQYF
>TRBV19|TRBJ2-5|-
CASSSWKLAAQYF
>TRBV2|TRBJ1-6|-
CASSGVEGPPLHF
>TRBV10-3|TRBJ2-1|-
CASTARLAGDNEQFF
>TRBV7-2|TRBJ1-2|-
CASSSDGQLGYTF
>TRBV10-1|TRBJ1-1|-
CASPQGVRENTEAFF
>TRBV18|TRBJ2-3|-
CASLLDSPTDTQYF
>TRBV7-7|TRBJ2-3|-
CASSPTGGRTDTQYF
>TRBV4-1|TRBJ2-7|-
CASSRTTSGDYEQYF
>TRBV27|TRBJ1-1|-
CASRQLLGSGAFF
>TRBV5-1|TRBJ2-5|-
CASSPAPGQWETQYF
>TRBV7-2|TRBJ2-3|-
CASSPSAGTDTQYF
>TRBV5-1|TRBJ2-7|-
CASSVRSGGLYEQYF
>TRBV10-2|TRBJ2-7|-
CASSERGFRSEQYF
>TRBV2|TRBJ2-3|-
CASRTGTGGDTQYF